This T cell receptor (beta chain) was recovered during a study of PD-1 blockade in classical Hodgkin lymphoma. Every single patient, without exception, relapsed after autologous stem cell transplantation, and brentuximab vedotin exposure varied. The patients, who had relapsed/refractory classical Hodgkin lymphoma, achieved best responses of complete response, partial response or progressive disease. This clone is judged medium-sized. Its target is not known. Other DNA sequences in the same sample also yield this CDR3. Profiled with immunoSEQ multiplex PCR; TCRdb holds only in-frame clones, not every one. The sample carries under 15,000 clones, roughly 80% recorded once. CDR1 LNHNV and CDR2 YYDKDF come from the germline V gene (reference sequence). The CDR3 is made up of 13 amino acids. V dropped 0 bases and J dropped 4 bases, with 7 bases sitting between them. Points from the study as a whole: Why the repertoires differ is still unclear, perhaps disease activity or prior therapy. By C4D1, diversity of CD4+ TCRs had risen significantly, whereas that of CD8+ TCRs had not. Individuals who commenced nivolumab within less than 1 year of ASCT were excluded.

This clonotype was sampled from a human donor with classical Hodgkin lymphoma. The specimen comprised peripheral blood mononuclear cells (PBMCs), sampled at baseline. The chain joins TRBV15 to TRBJ2-7; no definite D call. CDR3 nucleotide sequence: TGTGCCACCAGCAGAGATTTGACGTACGAGCAGTACTTC. Protein: CATSRDLTYEQYF.